The text below deals with one T cell receptor beta chain. Its antigen remains unidentified. In germline, CDR1 is MDHEN, CDR2 SYDVKM. The CDR3 totals 14 residues. The V segment lost 5 bases and the J segment 6 bases; nucleotides outside the gene matches: 7. The sample originates from a study of response to subunit inactivated influenza vaccine. Study conclusions and caveats: Seasonal influenza vaccination, on each occasion, was suggested by the authors to recruit few new T cells.

MiXCR, run by TCRdb on the RT-PCR reads, gives a single entry per CDR3 protein. The repertoire holds 500,000 to 600,000 distinct CDR3 sequences, with 11% to 15% as singletons. The source of this sequence is a man aged 45 to 65 who received an inactivated influenza vaccine. The chain links TRBV28 to TRBJ1-1; 9 bases line up with TRBD1. Sequences were derived from PBMCs from blood, sampled 11 to 12 days after vaccination. The CDR3 coding sequence is TGTGCCAGCAGTGGGACAGGGTGGAAACCTGAAGCTTTCTTT. Translation gives CASSGTGWKPEAFF.